The clone carrying this T cell receptor beta chain was detected only once. What it binds is not known. PBMCs numbering at least 7 million were isolated per sample. This sample was included in a study of blood T cells in healthy people across ages. Germline lookup yields CDR1 SGHDT and CDR2 YYEEEE. Trimming took off 0 bases at V and 6 bases at J, with 9 bases between the two ends. The CDR3 length is 14 residues. Sample-barcoded 5' priming and a J-beta primer mix drove a second PCR of roughly 7 to 11 cycles. Every cDNA molecule bore a tag from a template-switch adaptor containing 12 random nucleotides. Each sample yielded at least 3 million CDR3-containing paired-end reads. Each CDR3 protein is one row after TCRdb ran MiXCR on the 5' RACE reads. The data contain about 570,000 distinct CDR3 sequences, roughly 29% of them seen just once; the ten biggest clones take up around 18%. Overall study results and limits: Diversity was estimated from one million T cells, and these estimates were considered underestimates.

The V gene is TRBV5-6, the J gene TRBJ1-4; tentative D call: TRBD1 (5 bases). Sequencing was performed on blood. The receptor was isolated from a woman in her 70s in good health. CDR3 amino acids: CASSLGGLHEKLFF. The CDR3 DNA is TGTGCCAGCAGCTTGGGGGGCCTCCATGAAAAACTGTTTTTT. The full variable domain, completed using reference TRBV5-6 and TRBJ1-4, is DAGVTQSPTHLIKTRGQQVTLRCSPKSGHDTVSWYQQALGQGPQFIFQYYEEEERQRGNFPDRFSGHQFPNYSSELNVNALLLGDSALYLCASSLGGLHEKLFFGSGTQLSVL.